This T cell receptor (beta chain) derives from a study of cytomegalovirus exposure and HLA in healthy donors. V shed 0 bases, J shed 3 bases, and the junction held 7 bases outside the gene matches. Germline V gene data show CDR1 as LGHNT and CDR2 as FRNRAP. The CDR3 covers 17 residues. PCR employed 60 Vbeta and 13 Jbeta primers. Assay used: immunoSEQ multiplex PCR; TCRdb lists only in-frame clones, some missing. The sample has roughly 150,000 clones, around 86% seen once; the top ten hold roughly 1.2%. The sequence was collected from a female donor in good health and CMV-seronegative. Sequenced input: PBMCs. The rearrangement links TRBV12-5 to TRBJ2-2; 7 bases are a match to TRBD2. The CDR3 region is CASGLVLAGTDTGELFF. The CDR3 region has the DNA TGTGCTAGTGGTTTGGTTTTAGCGGGTACGGACACCGGGGAGCTGTTTTTT.